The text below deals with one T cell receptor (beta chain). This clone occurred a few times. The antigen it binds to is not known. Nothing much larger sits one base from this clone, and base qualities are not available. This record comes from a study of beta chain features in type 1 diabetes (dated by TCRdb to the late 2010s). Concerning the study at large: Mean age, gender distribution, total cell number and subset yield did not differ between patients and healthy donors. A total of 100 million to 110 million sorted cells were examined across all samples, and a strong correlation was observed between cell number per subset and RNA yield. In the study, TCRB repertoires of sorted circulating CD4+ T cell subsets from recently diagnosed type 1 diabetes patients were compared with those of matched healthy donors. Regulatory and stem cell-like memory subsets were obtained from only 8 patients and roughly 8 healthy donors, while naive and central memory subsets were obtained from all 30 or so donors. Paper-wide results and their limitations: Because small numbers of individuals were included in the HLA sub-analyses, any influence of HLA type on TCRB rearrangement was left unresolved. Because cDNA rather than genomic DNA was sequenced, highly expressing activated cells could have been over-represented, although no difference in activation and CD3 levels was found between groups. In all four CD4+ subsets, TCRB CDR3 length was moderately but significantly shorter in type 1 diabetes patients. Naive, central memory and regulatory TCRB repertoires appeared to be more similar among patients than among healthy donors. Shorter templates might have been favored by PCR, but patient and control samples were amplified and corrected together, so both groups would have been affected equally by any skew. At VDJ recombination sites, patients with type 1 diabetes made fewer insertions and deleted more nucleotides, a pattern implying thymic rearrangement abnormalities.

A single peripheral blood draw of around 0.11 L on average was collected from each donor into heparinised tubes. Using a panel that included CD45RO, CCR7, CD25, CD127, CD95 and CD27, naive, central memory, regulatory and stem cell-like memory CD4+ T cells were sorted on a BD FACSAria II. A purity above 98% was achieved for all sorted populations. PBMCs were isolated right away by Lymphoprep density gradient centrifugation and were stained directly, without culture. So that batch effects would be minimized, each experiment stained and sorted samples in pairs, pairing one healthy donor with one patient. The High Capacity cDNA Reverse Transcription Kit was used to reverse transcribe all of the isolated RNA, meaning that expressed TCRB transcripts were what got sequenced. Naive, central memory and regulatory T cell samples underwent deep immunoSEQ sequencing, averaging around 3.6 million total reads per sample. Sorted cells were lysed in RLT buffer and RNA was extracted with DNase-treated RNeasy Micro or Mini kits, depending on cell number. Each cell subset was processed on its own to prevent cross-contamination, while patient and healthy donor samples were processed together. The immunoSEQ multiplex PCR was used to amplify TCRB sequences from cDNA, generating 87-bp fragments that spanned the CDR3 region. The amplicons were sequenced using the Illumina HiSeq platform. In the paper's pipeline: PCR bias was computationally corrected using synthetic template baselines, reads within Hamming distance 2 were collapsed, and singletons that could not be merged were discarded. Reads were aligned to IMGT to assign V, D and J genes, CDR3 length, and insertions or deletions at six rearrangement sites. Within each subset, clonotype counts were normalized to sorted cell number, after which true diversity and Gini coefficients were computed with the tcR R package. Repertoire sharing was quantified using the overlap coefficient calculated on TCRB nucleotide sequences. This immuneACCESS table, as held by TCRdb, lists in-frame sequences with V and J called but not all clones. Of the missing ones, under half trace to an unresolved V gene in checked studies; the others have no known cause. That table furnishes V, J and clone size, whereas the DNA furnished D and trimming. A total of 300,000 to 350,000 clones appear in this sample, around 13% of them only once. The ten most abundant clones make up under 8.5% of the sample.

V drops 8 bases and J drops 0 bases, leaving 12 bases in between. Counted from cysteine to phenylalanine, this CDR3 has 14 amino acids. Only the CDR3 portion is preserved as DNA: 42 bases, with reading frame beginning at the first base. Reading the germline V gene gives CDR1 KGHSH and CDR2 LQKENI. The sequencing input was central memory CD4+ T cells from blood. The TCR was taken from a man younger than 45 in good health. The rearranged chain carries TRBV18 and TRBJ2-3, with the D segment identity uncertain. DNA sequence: TGTGCCAGCCGCTGGAGTACCAGCACAGATACGCAGTATTTT. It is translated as CASRWSTSTDTQYF. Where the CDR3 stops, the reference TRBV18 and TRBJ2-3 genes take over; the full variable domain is NAGVMQNPRHLVRRRGQEARLRCSPMKGHSHVYWYRQLPEEGLKFMVYLQKENIIDESGMPKERFSAEFPKEGPSILRIQQVVRGDSAAYFCASRWSTSTDTQYFGPGTRLTVL.